This T cell receptor (delta chain) was documented in a study of gamma-delta T cells after stem cell transplantation. This CDR3 has 18 amino acids. Germline CDR1 GEAIGNYY, CDR2 EKD. The V segment lost 1 base and the J segment 3 bases; nucleotides outside the gene matches: 15. This clone was picked up a small number of times. TCRdb fed the RT-PCR reads into CATT to redo clone calling. The profile shows about 6,500 delta-chain clones, more than 20% of them singletons. The TCR originated in a human donor. It is not recorded whose cells these are; they may come from a transplant donor. This chain links TRDV2 with TRDJ1, with 8 bases that match TRDD3. The sequenced material came from gamma-delta T cells. The CDR3, as DNA: TGTGCCTGTGACACGCTTACTGGGGGTCTCCCCTTCTCCGATAAACTCATCTTT. Amino acid sequence: CACDTLTGGLPFSDKLIF.